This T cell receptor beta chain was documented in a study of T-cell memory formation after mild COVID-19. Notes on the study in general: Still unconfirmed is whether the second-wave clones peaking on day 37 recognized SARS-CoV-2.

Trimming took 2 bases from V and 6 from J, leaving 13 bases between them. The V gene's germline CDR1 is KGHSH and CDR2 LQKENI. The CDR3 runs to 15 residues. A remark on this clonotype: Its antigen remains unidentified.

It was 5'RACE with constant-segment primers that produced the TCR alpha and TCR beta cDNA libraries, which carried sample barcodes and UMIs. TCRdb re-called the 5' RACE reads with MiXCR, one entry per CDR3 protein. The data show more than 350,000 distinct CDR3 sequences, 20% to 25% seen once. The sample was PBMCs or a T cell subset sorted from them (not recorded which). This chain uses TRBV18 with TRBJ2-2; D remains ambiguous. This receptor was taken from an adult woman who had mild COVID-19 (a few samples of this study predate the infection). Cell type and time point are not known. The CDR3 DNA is TGTGCCAGCTCACCAACCTGGACCACCGCCGGGGAGCTGTTTTTT. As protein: CASSPTWTTAGELFF.